Listed below are T cell receptor beta chains from one sample, sequenced in a study of blood T cell repertoires in COVID-19. The assay was immunoSEQ multiplex PCR, and TCRdb's table has in-frame clones only and misses some. The repertoire holds under 200,000 clones, with roughly 80% as singletons. The sample comprised PBMCs or T cells enriched from blood (not recorded which). These receptors were taken from a woman aged 55-69 years with acute COVID-19. CDR3s include the opening cysteine and the closing phenylalanine or tryptophan. Fields, in order: clone size, D gene, V gene, J gene, CDR3 protein, CDR3 DNA. The D gene is left open where the match is weak. Size is omitted from some rows. Given values are once, few, many or a class for expanded clones.

clone size: .
D gene: .
V gene: TRBV21-1
J gene: TRBJ2-3
CDR3 protein: CASSKAVGAWCTDTQYF
CDR3 DNA: TGTGCCAGCAGCAAAGCGGTCGGAGCGTGGTGCACAGATACGCAGTATTTT

clone size: .
D gene: TRBD2
V gene: TRBV6-5
J gene: TRBJ2-2
CDR3 protein: CASSYAGGPNTGELFF
CDR3 DNA: TGTGCCAGCAGTTACGCGGGAGGGCCGAACACCGGGGAGCTGTTTTTT

clone size: few
D gene: TRBD1
V gene: TRBV28
J gene: TRBJ1-4
CDR3 protein: CASSLTGTGNEKLFF
CDR3 DNA: TGTGCCAGCAGCCTGACCGGGACAGGGAATGAAAAACTGTTTTTT

clone size: .
D gene: .
V gene: TRBV5-1
J gene: TRBJ2-6
CDR3 protein: CASSLRQALSGANVLTF
CDR3 DNA: TGCGCCAGCAGCTTGCGGCAGGCGCTCTCTGGGGCCAACGTCCTGACTTTC

clone size: .
D gene: .
V gene: TRBV11-2
J gene: TRBJ2-1
CDR3 protein: CASSQDRNEQFF
CDR3 DNA: TGTGCCAGCAGCCAGGATCGCAATGAGCAGTTCTTC

clone size: .
D gene: .
V gene: TRBV5-5
J gene: TRBJ1-1
CDR3 protein: CASSLAGPEAFF
CDR3 DNA: TGTGCCAGCAGCTTGGCCGGTCCGGAAGCTTTCTTT

clone size: .
D gene: TRBD2
V gene: TRBV4-1
J gene: TRBJ2-4
CDR3 protein: CASSQPLAGASKNIQYF
CDR3 DNA: TGCGCCAGCAGCCAACCACTAGCGGGGGCCTCCAAAAACATTCAGTACTTC

clone size: .
D gene: .
V gene: TRBV6-2/TRBV6-3
J gene: TRBJ1-6
CDR3 protein: CASSQGKNNSPLHF
CDR3 DNA: TGTGCCAGCAGCCAGGGGAAGAATAATTCACCCCTCCACTTT

clone size: .
D gene: .
V gene: TRBV6-2/TRBV6-3
J gene: TRBJ1-1
CDR3 protein: CASSLGPPMGSYTEAFF
CDR3 DNA: TGTGCCAGCAGTTTGGGGCCCCCGATGGGTTCCTACACTGAAGCTTTCTTT

clone size: .
D gene: .
V gene: TRBV11-2
J gene: TRBJ2-5
CDR3 protein: CASSLFFSSRIRQETQYF
CDR3 DNA: TGTGCCAGCAGCTTATTCTTTAGCAGCCGAATTCGGCAAGAGACCCAGTACTTC

clone size: .
D gene: .
V gene: TRBV10-1
J gene: TRBJ1-3
CDR3 protein: CASSQDSNPIISGNTIYF
CDR3 DNA: TGCGCCAGCAGCCAAGACAGCAACCCTATCATCTCTGGAAACACCATATATTTT

clone size: .
D gene: TRBD1
V gene: TRBV24-1
J gene: TRBJ1-1
CDR3 protein: CATSDTQGRNTEAFF
CDR3 DNA: TGTGCCACCAGTGATACACAGGGGAGGAACACTGAAGCTTTCTTT

clone size: .
D gene: TRBD1
V gene: TRBV7-9
J gene: TRBJ1-4
CDR3 protein: CASSLRGTGYEKLFF
CDR3 DNA: TGTGCCAGCAGCCTCCGCGGGACAGGGTATGAAAAACTGTTTTTT

clone size: .
D gene: .
V gene: TRBV7-2
J gene: TRBJ1-1
CDR3 protein: CASSFTPGNTEAFF
CDR3 DNA: TGTGCCAGCAGCTTTACCCCAGGGAACACTGAAGCTTTCTTT

clone size: .
D gene: TRBD1
V gene: TRBV7-9
J gene: TRBJ2-2
CDR3 protein: CASSLPGTVNTGELFF
CDR3 DNA: TGTGCCAGCAGCCTTCCCGGGACAGTCAACACCGGGGAGCTGTTTTTT

clone size: .
D gene: TRBD1
V gene: TRBV3-1/TRBV3-2
J gene: TRBJ1-2
CDR3 protein: CASSPGQGRGPYGYTF
CDR3 DNA: TGTGCCAGCAGCCCGGGACAGGGAAGGGGCCCATATGGCTACACCTTC

clone size: once
D gene: TRBD1
V gene: TRBV29-1
J gene: TRBJ1-5
CDR3 protein: CSVVDRGNQPQHF
CDR3 DNA: TGCAGCGTGGTTGACAGGGGCAATCAGCCCCAGCATTTT

clone size: .
D gene: .
V gene: TRBV3-1/TRBV3-2
J gene: TRBJ1-1
CDR3 protein: CASSQDAEAFF
CDR3 DNA: TGTGCCAGCAGCCAAGACGCTGAAGCTTTCTTT

clone size: .
D gene: .
V gene: TRBV7-8
J gene: TRBJ2-5
CDR3 protein: CASSLGFEETQYF
CDR3 DNA: TGTGCCAGCAGCCTAGGTTTTGAGGAGACCCAGTACTTC

clone size: .
D gene: .
V gene: TRBV7-8
J gene: TRBJ1-2
CDR3 protein: CASSPDRNYGYTF
CDR3 DNA: TGTGCCAGCAGCCCCGACAGGAACTATGGCTACACCTTC

clone size: .
D gene: TRBD1
V gene: TRBV5-1
J gene: TRBJ1-2
CDR3 protein: CASSLGGTEVWGYTF
CDR3 DNA: TGCGCCAGCAGCTTGGGCGGGACAGAGGTGTGGGGCTACACCTTC